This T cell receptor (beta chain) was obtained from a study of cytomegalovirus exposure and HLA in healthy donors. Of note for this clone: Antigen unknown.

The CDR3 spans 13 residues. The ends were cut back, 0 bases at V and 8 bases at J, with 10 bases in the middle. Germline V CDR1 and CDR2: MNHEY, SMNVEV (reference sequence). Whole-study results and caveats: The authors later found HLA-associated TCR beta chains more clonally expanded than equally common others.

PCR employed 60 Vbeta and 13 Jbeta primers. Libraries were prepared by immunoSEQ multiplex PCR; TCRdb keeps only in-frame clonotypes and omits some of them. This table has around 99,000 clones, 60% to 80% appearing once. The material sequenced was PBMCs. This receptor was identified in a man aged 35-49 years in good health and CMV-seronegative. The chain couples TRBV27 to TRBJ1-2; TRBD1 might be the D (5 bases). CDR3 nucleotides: TGTGCCAGCAGTTTATCCCAGGGTTACGGCTACACCTTC. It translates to CASSLSQGYGYTF.